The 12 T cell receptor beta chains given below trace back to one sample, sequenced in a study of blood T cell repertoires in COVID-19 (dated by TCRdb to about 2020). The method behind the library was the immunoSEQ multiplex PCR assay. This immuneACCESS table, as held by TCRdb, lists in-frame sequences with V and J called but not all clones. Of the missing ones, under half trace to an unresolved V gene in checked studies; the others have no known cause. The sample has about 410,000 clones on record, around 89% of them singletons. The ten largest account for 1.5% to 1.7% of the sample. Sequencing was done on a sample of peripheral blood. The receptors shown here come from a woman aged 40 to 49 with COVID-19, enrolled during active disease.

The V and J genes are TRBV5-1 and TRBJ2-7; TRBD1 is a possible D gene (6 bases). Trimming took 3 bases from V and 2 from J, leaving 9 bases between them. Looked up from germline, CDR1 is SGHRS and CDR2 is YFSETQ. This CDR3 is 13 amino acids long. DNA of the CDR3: TGCGCCAGCAGCTCGGACAGAACCTACGAGCAGTACTTC. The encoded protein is CASSSDRTYEQYF.

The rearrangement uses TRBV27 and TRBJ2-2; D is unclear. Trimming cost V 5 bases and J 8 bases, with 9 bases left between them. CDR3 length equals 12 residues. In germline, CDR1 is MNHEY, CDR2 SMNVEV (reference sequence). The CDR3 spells CASSIRTGELFF. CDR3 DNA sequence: TGTGCCAGCAGTATACGTACTGGGGAGCTGTTTTTT.

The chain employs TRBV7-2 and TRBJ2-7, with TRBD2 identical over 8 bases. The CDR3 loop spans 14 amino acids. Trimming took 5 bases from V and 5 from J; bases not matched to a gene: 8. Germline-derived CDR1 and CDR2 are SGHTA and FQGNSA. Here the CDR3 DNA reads TGTGCCAGCAGCCCACAGCGGGGGACCCACGAGCAGTACTTC. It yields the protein CASSPQRGTHEQYF. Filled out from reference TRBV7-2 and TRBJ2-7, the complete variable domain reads GAGVSQSPSNKVTEKGKDVELRCDPISGHTALYWYRQSLGQGLEFLIYFQGNSAPDKSGLPSDRFSAERTGGSVSTLTIQRTQQEDSAVYLCASSPQRGTHEQYFGPGTRLTVT.

The CDR3 loop reads CASSGDRQGLVSPLHF. For the CDR3, the DNA is TGTGCCAGCAGTGGAGATAGACAGGGATTAGTTTCACCCCTCCACTTT. V and J are TRBV25-1 and TRBJ1-6, with 7 bases aligning to TRBD1. The V segment lost 4 bases and the J segment 9 bases; nucleotides outside the gene matches: 12. The length of the CDR3 is 16 residues. Germline V gives CDR1 MGHDK, CDR2 SYGVNS.

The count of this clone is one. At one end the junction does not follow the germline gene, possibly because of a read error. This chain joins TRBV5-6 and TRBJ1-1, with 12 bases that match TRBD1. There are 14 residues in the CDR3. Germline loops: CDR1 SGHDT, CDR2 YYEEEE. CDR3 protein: CASISSRDRGLLDF. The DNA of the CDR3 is TGTGCCAGCATCTCCAGCCGGGACAGGGGGCTCCTAGACTTT.

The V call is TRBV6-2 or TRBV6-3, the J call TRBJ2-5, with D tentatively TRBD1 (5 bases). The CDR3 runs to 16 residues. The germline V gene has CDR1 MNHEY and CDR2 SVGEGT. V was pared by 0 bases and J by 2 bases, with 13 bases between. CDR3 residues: CASSYSGLGHQETQYF. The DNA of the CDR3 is TGTGCCAGCAGTTACTCGGGGCTGGGTCATCAAGAGACCCAGTACTTC.

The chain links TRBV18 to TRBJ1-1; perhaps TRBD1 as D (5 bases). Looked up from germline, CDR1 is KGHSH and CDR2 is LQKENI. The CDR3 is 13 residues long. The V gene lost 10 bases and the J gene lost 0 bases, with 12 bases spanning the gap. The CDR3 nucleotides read TGTGCCACCATACAGGAAATGAACACTGAAGCTTTCTTT. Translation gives CATIQEMNTEAFF.

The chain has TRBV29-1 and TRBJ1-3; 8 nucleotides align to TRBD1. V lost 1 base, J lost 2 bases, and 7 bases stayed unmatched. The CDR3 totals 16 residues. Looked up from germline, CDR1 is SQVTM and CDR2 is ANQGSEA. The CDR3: CSVEAFLTGAGNTIYF. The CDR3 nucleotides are TGCAGCGTTGAAGCCTTTCTGACAGGGGCTGGAAACACCATATATTTT.

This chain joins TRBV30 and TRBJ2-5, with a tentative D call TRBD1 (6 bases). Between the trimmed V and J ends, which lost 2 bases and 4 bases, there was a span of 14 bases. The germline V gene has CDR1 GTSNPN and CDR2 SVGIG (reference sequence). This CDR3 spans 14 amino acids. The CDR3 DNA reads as TGTGCCTGGAGTCGCCCACAGGGAACAGAGACCCAGTACTTC. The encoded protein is CAWSRPQGTETQYF.

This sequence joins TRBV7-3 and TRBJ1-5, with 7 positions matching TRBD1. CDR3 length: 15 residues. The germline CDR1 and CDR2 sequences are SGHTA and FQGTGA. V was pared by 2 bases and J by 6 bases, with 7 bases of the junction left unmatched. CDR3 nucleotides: TGTGCCAGCAGCTTACCGATCAGGGGGGTTCAGCCCCAGCATTTT. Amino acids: CASSLPIRGVQPQHF. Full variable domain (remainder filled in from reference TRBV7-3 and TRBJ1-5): GAGVSQTPSNKVTEKGKYVELRCDPISGHTALYWYRQSLGQGPEFLIYFQGTGAADDSGLPNDRFFAVRPEGSVSTLKIQRTERGDSAVYLCASSLPIRGVQPQHFGDGTRLSIL.

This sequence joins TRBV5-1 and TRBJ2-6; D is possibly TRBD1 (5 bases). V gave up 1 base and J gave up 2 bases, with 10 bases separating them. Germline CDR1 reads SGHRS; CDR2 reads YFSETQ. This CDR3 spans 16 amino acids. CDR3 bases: TGCGCCAGCAGCTTGCCAGGGTACACTGGGGCCAACGTCCTGACTTTC. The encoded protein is CASSLPGYTGANVLTF. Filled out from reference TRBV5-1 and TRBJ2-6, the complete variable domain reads KAGVTQTPRYLIKTRGQQVTLSCSPISGHRSVSWYQQTPGQGLQFLFEYFSETQRNKGNFPGRFSGRQFSNSRSEMNVSTLELGDSALYLCASSLPGYTGANVLTFGAGSRLTVL.

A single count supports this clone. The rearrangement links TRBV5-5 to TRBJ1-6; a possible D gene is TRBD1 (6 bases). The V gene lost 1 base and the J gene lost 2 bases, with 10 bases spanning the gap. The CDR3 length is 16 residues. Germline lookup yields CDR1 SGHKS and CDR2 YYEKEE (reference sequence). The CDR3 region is CASSLINRAYNSPLHF. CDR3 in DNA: TGTGCCAGCAGCTTGATTAACAGGGCCTATAATTCACCCCTCCACTTT.